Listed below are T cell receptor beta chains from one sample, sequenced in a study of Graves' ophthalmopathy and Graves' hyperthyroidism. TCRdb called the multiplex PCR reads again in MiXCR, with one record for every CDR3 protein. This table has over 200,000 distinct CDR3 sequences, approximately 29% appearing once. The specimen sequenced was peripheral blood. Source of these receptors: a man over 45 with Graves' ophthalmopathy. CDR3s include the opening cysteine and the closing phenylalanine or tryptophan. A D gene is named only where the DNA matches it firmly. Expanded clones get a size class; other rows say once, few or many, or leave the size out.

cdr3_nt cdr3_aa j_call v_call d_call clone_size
TGCGCCAGCGCGTTGACTAGCGGGAGTACCGGGGAGCTGTTTTTT CASALTSGSTGELFF TRBJ2-2 TRBV5-1 TRBD2 many
TGTGCCATCCGGGACAGGGGGCGCACAGATACGCAGTATTTT CAIRDRGRTDTQYF TRBJ2-3 TRBV10-3 TRBD1 many
TGTGCCAGCAGCACTCCCCGGGCTTCAGAGACCCAGTACTTC CASSTPRASETQYF TRBJ2-5 TRBV6-2/TRBV6-3 . .
TGTGCCAGCAGCTTAGCGCGGGACAGCTCCTACGAGCAGTACTTC CASSLARDSSYEQYF TRBJ2-7 TRBV7-2 . .
TGTGCCACCAGCAGAGATTTAGAGTCTGGGGCCAACGTCCTGACTTTC CATSRDLESGANVLTF TRBJ2-6 TRBV15 . few
TGTGCCAGCAGTGCCGGGGACCTACCTCAGCCCCAGCATTTT CASSAGDLPQPQHF TRBJ1-5 TRBV27 . many
TGTGCCAGCAGTTACTTCGGGGCACCGAACACTGAAGCTTTCTTT CASSYFGAPNTEAFF TRBJ1-1 TRBV6-2/TRBV6-3 . .
TGTGCCAGCACCTACAACACCGGGGAGCTGTTTTTT CASTYNTGELFF TRBJ2-2 TRBV11-3 . many
TGTGCCAGCAGCGCGCCGGGACAGAACTATGGCTACACCTTC CASSAPGQNYGYTF TRBJ1-2 TRBV5-5 TRBD1 many
TGCGCCAGCAGCCAAGAGGTACGGGACTTCGGTGGCTACACCTTC CASSQEVRDFGGYTF TRBJ1-2 TRBV4-3 . many
TGTGCCAGCACCCTGGGCGCTGGGTATGGCTACACCTTC CASTLGAGYGYTF TRBJ1-2 TRBV28 . .
TGTGCCAGCAACCACCGGCCAAAATTTTTACTCGCGAACACCGGGGAGCTGTTTTTT CASNHRPKFLLANTGELFF TRBJ2-2 TRBV6-4 . many
TGTGCCAGCAGCTCAGGGGCAGGGGCCCAAAGAAGCCGATACACTGAAGCTTTCTTT CASSSGAGAQRSRYTEAFF TRBJ1-1 TRBV11-1 . many
TGTGCCACCAGTGATACTAGCGGGGGCCTCAACGAGCAGTACTTC CATSDTSGGLNEQYF TRBJ2-7 TRBV24-1 TRBD2 many
TGCAGCGTCATTCCAGGGTCATACACCTACGAGCAGTACTTC CSVIPGSYTYEQYF TRBJ2-7 TRBV29-1 . many
TGTGCCAGCAAACTCGGGTCTGCCCGGGGGTATGGCTACACCTTC CASKLGSARGYGYTF TRBJ1-2 TRBV6-5 . many
TGTGCCAGCAGTGCCGGACAGGCTTACTCTGGAAACACCATATATTTT CASSAGQAYSGNTIYF TRBJ1-3 TRBV6-1 TRBD1 .
TGCAGTGCTAGAGAACAGGGGAATGAAGCTTTCTTT CSAREQGNEAFF TRBJ1-1 TRBV20-1 TRBD1 many
TGTGCCATCAGGGAGGGACAGGGCAACGAGCAGTACTTC CAIREGQGNEQYF TRBJ2-7 TRBV10-3 TRBD1 many
TGCAGTGCTGTCAGCAAAGAGACCCAGTACTTC CSAVSKETQYF TRBJ2-5 TRBV20-1 . many
TGTGCCAGCAGTATCAACCAACTAGCGGAGACAGAGACCCAGTACTTC CASSINQLAETETQYF TRBJ2-5 TRBV7-8 TRBD2 .
TGTGCCAGCAGGAGAGACAGGGCGTCGGGTGGCTACACCTTC CASRRDRASGGYTF TRBJ1-2 TRBV6-2/TRBV6-3 TRBD1 .
TGTGCCAGCAGCCAACAGAACACTGAAGCTTTCTTT CASSQQNTEAFF TRBJ1-1 TRBV12-3/TRBV12-4 . .
TGTGCCAGCTCACCAGACCAGGGGTATGTCGGAGAAAACATTCAGTACTTC CASSPDQGYVGENIQYF TRBJ2-4 TRBV18 . many
TGTGCCAGCAGTTACGGGACTCCCACCGGGGAGCTGTTTTTT CASSYGTPTGELFF TRBJ2-2 TRBV7-8 . .
TGTGCCAGCAGCTTCAACGTTCCCACCGGGGAGCTGTTTTTT CASSFNVPTGELFF TRBJ2-2 TRBV7-2 . .
TGTGCCAGCTCACCAAAAAGAAACTCTGGAAACACCATATATTTT CASSPKRNSGNTIYF TRBJ1-3 TRBV18 . many
TGTGCCAGCAGCTTAGATCCAGGGAGGATCACCGGGGAGCTGTTTTTT CASSLDPGRITGELFF TRBJ2-2 TRBV11-2 . many
TGTGCCAGCAGTTTCGTAGGGACGGAGTCCTACAATGAGCAGTTCTTC CASSFVGTESYNEQFF TRBJ2-1 TRBV12-3/TRBV12-4 . many
TGTGCCAGCAGCCAGAGGGGGGGAGGAGAAGCTTTCTTT CASSQRGGGEAFF TRBJ1-1 TRBV7-2 . many
TGCAGTGCTTGGGACGGTAGCAATCAGCCCCAGCATTTT CSAWDGSNQPQHF TRBJ1-5 TRBV20-1 . many
TGTGCCAGCAGCCAGGGGGGGGGACAAACCTACGAGCAGTACTTC CASSQGGGQTYEQYF TRBJ2-7 TRBV3-1 . many
TGTGCCAGCTCACCACCGGGGGACCTCTATCAATACTTC CASSPPGDLYQYF TRBJ2-5 TRBV18 . many
TGCGCCAGCAGCGCATGGACAGGGGCAGAGACCCAGCACTTC CASSAWTGAETQHF TRBJ2-5 TRBV5-1 TRBD1 .
TGCAGTGCTAGAGATCGAGGCGGCTTTCGCGGGATGTCGACCAAAAACATTCAGTACTTC CSARDRGGFRGMSTKNIQYF TRBJ2-4 TRBV20-1 . many
TGTGCCAGCAGCTTTTCACGGAGGTCGAACACCGGGGAGCTGTTTTTT CASSFSRRSNTGELFF TRBJ2-2 TRBV7-8 . .
TGCGCCAGCAGCCAAGTTTGGGGACAGGCGGACACTGAAGCTTTCTTT CASSQVWGQADTEAFF TRBJ1-1 TRBV4-1 TRBD1 many
TGTGCCAGCAGCCCCCCCAGACTAGCCCGAAACATTCAGTACTTC CASSPPRLARNIQYF TRBJ2-4 TRBV12-3/TRBV12-4 TRBD2 many
TGTGCCAGCAGCTTAGCTAAACTGGGGACAGGGGGGAATACTGAAGCTTTCTTT CASSLAKLGTGGNTEAFF TRBJ1-1 TRBV11-1 TRBD1 many
TGTGCCAGCAGTCCCACCTATCAGCCCCAGCATTTT CASSPTYQPQHF TRBJ1-5 TRBV28 . many
TGCAGTGTGCGGGGAGCCTACGAGCAGTACTTC CSVRGAYEQYF TRBJ2-7 TRBV20-1 . many
TGCAGTGGGCGAGCTTTCGGCTACGAGCAGTACTTC CSGRAFGYEQYF TRBJ2-7 TRBV20-1 . many
TGTGCCAGCAGTATTGGACAGGGGGGCTACAATGAGCAGTTCTTC CASSIGQGGYNEQFF TRBJ2-1 TRBV6-1 TRBD1 many
TGTGCCAGCAGCTTGGGCCATGGCAGCTCGGCGGGCTATGGCTACACCTTC CASSLGHGSSAGYGYTF TRBJ1-2 TRBV5-4 . .
TGTGCCAGCAGTGCCGGGACCCTCGTTACGATGGAGCAGTACTTC CASSAGTLVTMEQYF TRBJ2-7 TRBV6-9 . many
TGTGCCAGCAGCTTAGGGCTAAGCAGAATTGGGACCCAGTACTTC CASSLGLSRIGTQYF TRBJ2-5 TRBV11-2 . many
TGTGCCAGCAGCTTAGGGATTGGCAATTCACCCCTCCACTTT CASSLGIGNSPLHF TRBJ1-6 TRBV7-2 . many
TGTGCCAGCAGTCGAACCGGTAGGACAGGGAAAACAGATTCACCCCTCCACTTT CASSRTGRTGKTDSPLHF TRBJ1-6 TRBV28 TRBD1 few
TGTGCCATCAGTCAAAGGGGCGGCGGCACTGAAGCTTTCTTT CAISQRGGGTEAFF TRBJ1-1 TRBV10-3 . many
TGTGCCAGCAGCTTAGGGACCGAGCAGTACTTC CASSLGTEQYF TRBJ2-7 TRBV13 . .